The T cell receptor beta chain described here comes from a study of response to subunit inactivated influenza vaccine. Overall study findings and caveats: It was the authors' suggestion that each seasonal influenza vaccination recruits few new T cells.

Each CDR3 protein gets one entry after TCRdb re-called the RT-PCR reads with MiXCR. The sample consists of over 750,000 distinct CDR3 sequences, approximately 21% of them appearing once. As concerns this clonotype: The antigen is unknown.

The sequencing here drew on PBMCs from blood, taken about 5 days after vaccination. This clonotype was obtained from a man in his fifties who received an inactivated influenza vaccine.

CDR3 nucleotides: TGTGCCAGCAGCTTGGACGGACTAGCTCTCACCGGGGAGCTGTTTTTT. Its protein product is CASSLDGLALTGELFF. The chain recombines TRBV5-6 with TRBJ2-2; 8 bases match TRBD2. The CDR3 totals 16 residues. The germline V gene has CDR1 SGHDT and CDR2 YYEEEE. The V and J ends lost 0 bases and 4 bases, in that order; junction bases with no gene match: 5.